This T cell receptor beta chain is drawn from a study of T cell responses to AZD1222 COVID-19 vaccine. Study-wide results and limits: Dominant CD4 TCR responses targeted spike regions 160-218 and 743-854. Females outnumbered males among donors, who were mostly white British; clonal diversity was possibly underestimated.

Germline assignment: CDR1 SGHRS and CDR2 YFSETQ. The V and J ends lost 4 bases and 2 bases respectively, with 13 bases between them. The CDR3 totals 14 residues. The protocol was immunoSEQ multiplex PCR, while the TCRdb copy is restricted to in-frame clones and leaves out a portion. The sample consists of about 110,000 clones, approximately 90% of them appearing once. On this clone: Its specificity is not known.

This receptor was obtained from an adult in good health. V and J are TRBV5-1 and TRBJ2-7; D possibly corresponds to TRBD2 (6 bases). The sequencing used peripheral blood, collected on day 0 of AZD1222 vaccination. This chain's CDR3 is CASSRGGPTYEQYF. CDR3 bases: TGCGCCAGCAGCCGCGGAGGGCCAACCTACGAGCAGTACTTC.